Listed below are T cell receptor beta chains from one sample, sequenced in a study of sequential checkpoint blockade in melanoma. Sequencing was performed with immunoSEQ multiplex PCR; in TCRdb, only in-frame clones are kept and a portion is missing. This sample has about 17,000 clones, with under 80% found just once. The sample in question was CD8+ T cells sorted from blood (inferred from file names), obtained from a patient given nivolumab and ipilimumab in sequence. The receptors were sampled from a human donor with melanoma. Both conserved end residues are part of each CDR3. Fields, in order: CDR3 length, V gene, CDR3 protein.

length: 15
V: TRBV7-9
CDR3: CASSLVGGDGTEAFF

length: 14
V: TRBV11-2
CDR3: CASSFVSPRGEQYF

length: 15
V: TRBV11-2
CDR3: CASSNFDRGFYEQYF

length: 15
V: TRBV4-3
CDR3: CASSYGQDSNQPQHF

length: 15
V: TRBV6-5
CDR3: CASSYSGQVNYGYTF

length: 13
V: TRBV18
CDR3: CASSPDSSYEQYF

length: 16
V: TRBV9
CDR3: CASSTNRDRAHYGYTF

length: 17
V: TRBV6-1
CDR3: CASSEDWHGGRGTEAFF

length: 13
V: TRBV30
CDR3: CAGTGTGALEAFF

length: 16
V: TRBV5-5
CDR3: CASSLADRGLRDTQYF

length: 11
V: TRBV19
CDR3: CASSIARAQFF

length: 13
V: TRBV6-5
CDR3: CASSWGQTGELFF

length: 15
V: TRBV25-1
CDR3: CASSLSGEGNTEAFF

length: 13
V: TRBV7-8
CDR3: CASSDLAHNEQFF

length: 16
V: TRBV4-1
CDR3: CASSQEKWRGANVLTF

length: 12
V: TRBV27
CDR3: CASSLNSNEQFF

length: 12
V: TRBV30
CDR3: CAWSVEGDIQYF